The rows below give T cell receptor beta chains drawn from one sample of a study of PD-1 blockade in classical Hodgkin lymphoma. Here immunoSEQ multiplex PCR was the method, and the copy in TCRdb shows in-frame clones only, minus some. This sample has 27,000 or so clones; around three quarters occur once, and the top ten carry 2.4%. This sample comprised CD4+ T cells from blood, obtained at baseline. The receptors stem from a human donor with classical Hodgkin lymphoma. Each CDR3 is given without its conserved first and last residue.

CDR3: ASSPPTMSTGELF
length: 13
V: TRBV7-3

CDR3: ATELTGNTEAF
length: 11
V: TRBV11-2

CDR3: AWSMSSYNEQF
length: 11
V: TRBV30

CDR3: ASSLGHGGDQPQH
length: 13
V: TRBV5-1

CDR3: SVETGESEKLF
length: 11
V: TRBV29-1

CDR3: ASSPLDGTGEDYGYT
length: 15
V: TRBV19

CDR3: ASTQENYGYT
length: 10
V: TRBV13

CDR3: ASSSTGVNYGYT
length: 12
V: TRBV11-1

CDR3: ASRDQWGNSYNEQF
length: 14
V: TRBV25-1

CDR3: ASSRAGASSYNEQF
length: 14
V: TRBV19

CDR3: AWSVRAAGNTIY
length: 12
V: TRBV30

CDR3: ASSEFSGTGYT
length: 11
V: TRBV2

CDR3: SVIGTGGSYGYT
length: 12
V: TRBV29-1